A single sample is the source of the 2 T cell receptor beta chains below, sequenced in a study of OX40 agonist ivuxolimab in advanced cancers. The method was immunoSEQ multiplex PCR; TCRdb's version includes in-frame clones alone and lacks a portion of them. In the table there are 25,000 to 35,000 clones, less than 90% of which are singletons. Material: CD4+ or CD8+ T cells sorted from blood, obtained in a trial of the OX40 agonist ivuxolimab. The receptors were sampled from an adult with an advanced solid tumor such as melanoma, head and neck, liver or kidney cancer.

The DNA for the CDR3 is TGCGCCAGCAGTCCAAGGGTGAACACTGAAGCTTTCTTT. Encoded protein: CASSPRVNTEAFF. This chain links TRBV23-1 with TRBJ1-1; no firm D call. TRBV23-1 carries the ORF label, with uncertain function. The CDR3 runs 13 residues. Trimming took 4 bases from V and 0 from J, leaving 6 bases between them.

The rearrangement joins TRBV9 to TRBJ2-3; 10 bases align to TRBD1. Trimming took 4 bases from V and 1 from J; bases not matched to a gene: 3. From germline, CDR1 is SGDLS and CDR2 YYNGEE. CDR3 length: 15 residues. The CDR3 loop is CASSSTGGGTDTQYF. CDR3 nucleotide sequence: TGTGCCAGCAGCTCGACAGGGGGCGGCACAGATACGCAGTATTTT.